This entry is about one T cell receptor (beta chain). This CDR3 region has 14 residues. Germline V gene data show CDR1 as DFQATT and CDR2 as SNEGSKA (reference sequence). This sample was included in a study of T cells expressing NK-cell markers. Turning to the study itself: Beta-chain profiling covered CD3+CD56+NKG2C+, CD3+CD56+NKG2C- and CD3+CD56-NKG2C+ sorted subsets. Seven HCMV-seropositive donors and one seronegative donor made up the eight sequenced donors.

TCRdb reprocessed the 5' RACE reads, keeping one entry per CDR3 protein, no DNA. The sample's table shows a few hundred thousand distinct CDR3 sequences. The V call is TRBV20-1, the J call TRBJ2-1; with no DNA, the TCRdb D assignment of TRBD1 cannot be verified. The receptor comes from a man in his late teens or twenties in good health. Sequencing input: blood T cells: a sorted CD56 or NKG2C T cell subset, CD4+ or CD8+ T cells, or bulk PBMC T cells (not recorded which). The CDR3 spells CSAKTGGKYNEQFF.